This is a list of T cell receptor beta chains from one sample in a study of PD-1 blockade in mismatch repair-deficient tumors. Data came from immunoSEQ multiplex PCR; TCRdb stores just in-frame clones and leaves some out. The data hold 45,000 to 60,000 clones, with roughly three quarters observed a single time. The sequences come from peripheral blood, collected 4 weeks after starting pembrolizumab. These receptors were collected from an adult with mismatch repair-deficient cancer. The CDR3 runs from the conserved cysteine through the conserved F or W. D genes are given only for firm matches. The size entry is marked missing in some rows and otherwise reads once, few, many or a size class.

>TRBJ2-3|TRBV7-2|TRBD2|-
TGTGCCAGCAGCTTAGCGTTTACCTATGGCGGGAGTAGGTCAGATACGCAGTATTTT
CASSLAFTYGGSRSDTQYF
>TRBJ2-2|TRBV9|TRBD2|few
TGTGCCAGCAGCGTAGATGGCGGGAGGGTGGTCGGGGAGCTGTTTTTT
CASSVDGGRVVGELFF
>TRBJ2-5|TRBV14|-|-
TGTGCCAGCAGCCTAGTGGATTCAGGGAAACGCGGGACCCAGTACTTC
CASSLVDSGKRGTQYF
>TRBJ2-7|TRBV6-5|-|-
TGTGCCAGCAGTTACTGGCGACAGTCGTCCTACGAGCAGTACTTC
CASSYWRQSSYEQYF
>TRBJ2-5|TRBV10-3|-|-
TGTGCCATCAGTGGATCCGGGGGTCCAGAGACCCAGTACTTC
CAISGSGGPETQYF
>TRBJ2-1|TRBV18|TRBD2|-
TGTGCCAGCTCACGGACCGGGACTAGCGGGAGCAATGAGCAGTTCTTC
CASSRTGTSGSNEQFF
>TRBJ2-1|TRBV11-2|TRBD2|-
TGTGCCAGCAGCTCTCGGGGACTAGCGGGATCCATCTCCTACAATGAGCAGTTCTTC
CASSSRGLAGSISYNEQFF
>TRBJ1-2|TRBV5-1|TRBD1|-
TGCGCCAGCAGTTCCCGGGACAGGGAGGTGAACTATGGCTACACCTTC
CASSSRDREVNYGYTF
>TRBJ1-5|TRBV18|-|-
TGTGCCAGCTCACCACAGGGCCCTCCGACAAATCAGCCCCAGCATTTT
CASSPQGPPTNQPQHF
>TRBJ2-7|TRBV10-3|-|-
TGTGCCATCAGTGAGTCTCTTGGGACGGCTAGCGAGCAGTACTTC
CAISESLGTASEQYF